These T cell receptor beta chains were read from a single sample in a study of cytomegalovirus exposure and HLA in healthy donors. The assay was immunoSEQ multiplex PCR, and TCRdb's table has in-frame clones only and misses some. This table has 180,000 or so clones, roughly 8.7% appearing once. Sequencing was carried out using PBMCs. The source of these receptors is a woman younger than 45 in good health and CMV-seropositive. Each CDR3 is given with its conserved first and last residue.

TRBV10-2	CASSGKGLSNTGELFF
TRBV4-2	CASSRGLISSYEQYF
TRBV13	CASSLGLDTYEQYF
TRBV5-4	CASSPSGRGGNEQFF
TRBV19	CASSLGTGLLGQPQHF
TRBV7-3	CASSRGLADNEQFF
TRBV10-3	CAIRPGLAGVEQYF
TRBV30	CAWSGTGAYEQYF
TRBV9	CASSVTMREGLYEQYF
TRBV7-9	CASSPSPYEQYF